This T cell receptor (beta chain) was obtained from a study of cytomegalovirus exposure and HLA in healthy donors (dated by TCRdb to the late 2010s). Context from the whole study: An earlier analysis of more than 550 of the donors reported 276 Gb of sequence data and approximately 120 million unique TCR beta sequences obtained from roughly 180 million T cells. An early release covering around 630 HLA-typed donors comprised about 320 gigabases of sequencing data and around 85 million unique TCR sequences. The genetic ancestry cluster associated with self-reported Caucasian donors included 81% of the roughly 380 genotyped donors. The study aimed to test whether cataloging public T cell receptors could reveal signatures of past pathogen exposure. The study profiled the T cell repertoires of under 700 subjects by immunosequencing and related them to cytomegalovirus serostatus. Besides the first cohort of some 670 subjects, a separate validation cohort made up of 95 to 150 different subjects was used. To predict cytomegalovirus infection status, the study brought together high-throughput TCR immunosequencing, statistical association of individual TCRs with disease status, and machine learning. A later analysis re-examined previously published TCR beta repertoires from hundreds of donors and added high-resolution HLA genotyping to investigate patterns of TCR occurrence. Rather than using new phenotypic data, the later analysis identified candidate immune exposures from TCR beta sequences and from how often those sequences occurred across donors. An earlier analysis of approximately 580 of the donors used high-throughput TCR beta sequencing to judge whether each TCR beta V gene segment behaved as functional or pseudogenic. Donor age, sex, ethnicity and CMV serostatus were collected together with the repertoire data. A later genetic analysis took genome-wide SNP genotypes for about 55% of the 666 donors and used that subset as a discovery cohort. All discovery cohort repertoires had been generated using a single sequencing platform. Class I and class II HLA loci were covered by the typing at four-digit resolution. Typing coverage varied by locus: 629-630 donors for A, B, C, DRB1 and DQB1; more than 500 for DQA1; about 600 for DPA1; around 450 for DPB1. Four to six DR-DQ haplotypes were handled as single units for association and clustering, since linkage in the cohort was strong. On average, around 240,000 unique TCR beta nucleotide sequences were sequenced per donor among 300 to 500 genotyped donors of the cohort, with roughly 18% of those sequences being non-productive. Study-wide findings and limitations: V-gene and J-gene trimming of TCR beta chains was associated with a missense DCLRE1C variant in a later genetic analysis, and the association was replicated in an independent cohort. The authors suggested that the approach could potentially be extended to other disease states and immunological phenotypes. A further reported finding was that TCR beta sequences accurately predicted the HLA-A and HLA-B alleles for most subjects in the first cohort. Because HLA typing was unavailable for some donors at each locus, only the typed subset was used in association tests. In an earlier analysis of 587 of the donors, most TCR beta V segments appeared in productive rearrangements about 87% or about 30% of the time, broadly matching IMGT annotations. In a later analysis, HLA-associated TCR beta chains were found to be more clonally expanded and to have lower generation probabilities than equally common non-associated chains. When HLA alleles, especially DR and DQ, strongly co-occurred, TCR associations were difficult to assign to individual alleles. In a later genetic analysis, fewer N-insertions in productive TCRs were reported among donors in an Asian-associated ancestry cluster than the roughly 700-donor mean. In this cohort, only TCR beta chains were sequenced, and detectable features were limited by the absence of alpha or paired-chain data. Some IMGT-functional V segments, including TRBV6-2 and TRBV6-3, could not be told apart with the 87-base-pair reads, so those segments were excluded. Linkage disequilibrium might explain the correlated functional status among segregating V segments, but an unknown experimental factor could not be excluded. In both the original and validation cohorts, the classifier was reported to diagnose cytomegalovirus status with high specificity and sensitivity. Most TCR sequences were observed very rarely across donors, whereas some public TCRs were present in many individuals. A group of highly shared sequence variants was considered likely to be a technical artifact of the sequencing pipeline. The study listed 164 TCR beta chains as associated with cytomegalovirus. In vitro tests confirmed that a few of the cytomegalovirus-associated TCR beta chains recognize cytomegalovirus antigens. According to a later analysis, most CMV-associated TCR beta chains appeared to be HLA-restricted, and the HLA associations seemed to be driven largely by CMV exposure. Roughly uniform sequencing depth across donors was assumed in presence/absence analyses, although this assumption may not hold. A later analysis associated about 18,000 TCR beta sequences with specific HLA alleles at a false discovery rate of 0.05. According to a later analysis, parvovirus B19, influenza, CMV and Epstein-Barr virus appeared linked to several top co-occurrence clusters. The earlier analysis of about 600 of the donors excluded fewer than 20 rarely observed V segments, including chromosome 9 orphons, because counts were too low. In a later analysis, the rate of TCR association differed among HLA loci, with DRB1 alleles having the most associated TCRs and HLA-C alleles having the fewest. For the cohort, immune exposure information was limited to CMV serostatus.

The cohort comprised approximately 700 healthy bone marrow donors. At the time of sampling, every cohort member was nominally healthy, though immune exposures that went unrecorded were likely present. The donor tested CMV seropositive and was one of the 289 seropositive cohort members. Every donor gave a peripheral blood sample, and the peripheral blood mononuclear cells from that sample were used for TCR beta sequencing. Genomic DNA was extracted from the blood cell samples with the Qiagen DNeasy Blood Extraction Kit. Library method: the immunoSEQ multiplex PCR assay. For the multiplex PCR, a mixture combining 60 forward primers for TCR Vbeta segments and 13 reverse primers for TCR Jbeta segments was used. Amplification of the CDR3 region of rearranged TCR beta genes was performed with a multiplex PCR assay on genomic DNA. On the Illumina HiSeq System, the amplified TCR beta libraries were sequenced as 87-base-pair reads. In the original analysis: A later analysis tallied 75 million to 85 million unique TCR beta chains across the 660 or so repertoires, and some 12 million of those chains were shared by two or more donors. Raw reads were error-corrected and collapsed into unique sequences by a nearest-neighbor algorithm in which closely related sequences were merged to remove PCR and sequencing errors. To assign V, D and J gene segments, CDR3 sequences were aligned to IMGT reference sequences. For a sequence to be retained, a match of at least six nucleotides to both a V gene segment and a J gene segment was required. Rearrangements were called productive when the CDR3 lacked stop codons and stayed in frame with V and J; all others were non-productive. CDR3 was defined by IMGT convention, running from the second conserved V-encoded cysteine to the conserved J-encoded phenylalanine. The earlier analysis of roughly 590 of the donors excluded any sequence lacking an unambiguous match to a single V gene segment. In an earlier analysis of a few hundred of the donors, V segments were called functional above 56.7% productive rearrangements and were called segregating when the between-donor standard deviation exceeded 5%. To diagnose cytomegalovirus status from the catalog of TCR beta chain sequences, a statistical classification framework was built. In a later analysis, V and J genes were assigned by comparing TCR nucleotide sequences against IMGT/GENE-DB human TR gene sequences. Using the TCRdist pipeline, a later analysis assigned CDR3 sequences along with most-parsimonious VDJ recombination scenarios. In a later analysis, each TCR beta chain was defined by its CDR3 amino acid sequence together with its V-gene family, and reads lacking a unique V-gene family were excluded. In a later analysis, some 600 highly shared, low-generation-probability nucleotide sequences were removed to address suspected cross-contamination and a sequencing artifact. In a later analysis, a clonal expansion index was calculated for each public chain from normalized within-repertoire ranks of inferred template counts. Generation probabilities in a later analysis came from a VDJ recombination model fitted to out-of-frame rearrangements, and those results were checked against IGoR. Hypergeometric tests were used in a later analysis to score TCR-TCR, TCR-HLA and TCR-CMV co-occurrence, with a repertoire-size bias correction applied to the TCR pairs. To estimate false discovery rates, a later analysis permuted the HLA or CMV assignments 20 times. In a later analysis, co-occurring TCRs were grouped with DBSCAN, and TCRdist sequence similarity was added when clustering was performed within HLA-allele-positive subsets. Repertoires with fewer than 30,000 or more than 120,000 public chains, plus five repertoires with anomalous nucleotide sharing, were excluded from co-occurrence clustering. In TCRdb, the immuneACCESS table is reduced to in-frame sequences with V and J assigned. These tables do not hold every clone; where another copy was compared, an unresolved V gene accounts for under half, and the others remain unexplained. That table supplies the V and J calls and clone size; D and trimming were determined from the DNA. A total of 180,000 or so clones appear in this sample, 75% to 80% of them only once. The ten largest clones take up over 13% of the sample.

Remarks on this clone: The clone's antigen remains unknown. No quality values exist for individual bases; no much larger clone is one base distant.

The CDR1 and CDR2 encoded by the germline V gene are SGHRS and YFSETQ. Compared with germline, V lacks 1 base and J lacks 3 bases; bases without a gene match: 10. The CDR3 runs 17 amino acids, cysteine and phenylalanine included. Just CDR3 DNA is preserved here, 51 bases in frame from base 1. The sequencing input was PBMCs. The sequence derives from a man aged 50 to 60 in good health and CMV-seropositive. The rearranged segments are TRBV5-1 and TRBJ2-7; 10 bases in the junction line up with TRBD2. The DNA sequence is TGCGCCAGCAGCTTGAGGGCCTCTAGCGGGGGCAACTACGAGCAGTACTTC. Translated, it gives CASSLRASSGGNYEQYF.